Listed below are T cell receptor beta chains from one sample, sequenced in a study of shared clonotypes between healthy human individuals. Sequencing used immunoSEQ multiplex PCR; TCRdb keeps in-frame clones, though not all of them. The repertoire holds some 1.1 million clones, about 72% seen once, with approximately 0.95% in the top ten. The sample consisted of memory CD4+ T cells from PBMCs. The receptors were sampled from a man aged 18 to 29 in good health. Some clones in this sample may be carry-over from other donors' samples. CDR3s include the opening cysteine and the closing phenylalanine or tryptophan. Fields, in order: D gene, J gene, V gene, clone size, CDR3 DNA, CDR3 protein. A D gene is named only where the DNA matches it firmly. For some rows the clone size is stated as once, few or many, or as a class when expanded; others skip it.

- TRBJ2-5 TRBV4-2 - TGTGCCAGCAGCCAAGAATGGACAACAGGGCGGATTGAGACCCAGTACTTC CASSQEWTTGRIETQYF
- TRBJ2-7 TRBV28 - TGTGCCAGCAGTTTAGTCGGACGTTCAAAAATCTACGAGCAGTACTTC CASSLVGRSKIYEQYF
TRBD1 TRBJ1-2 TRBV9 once TGTGCCAGCAGCGAACAGGGGCGCCCCTATGGCTACACCTTC CASSEQGRPYGYTF
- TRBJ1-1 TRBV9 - TGTGCCAGCAGCGTAGGTGACAGGATGAACACTGAAGCTTTCTTT CASSVGDRMNTEAFF
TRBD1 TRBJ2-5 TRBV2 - TGTGCCAGCAGCGACAGGGCGGCCCAGTACTTC CASSDRAAQYF
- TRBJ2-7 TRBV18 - TGTGCCAGCTCACCGGTTTCAGGCTACGAGCAGTACTTC CASSPVSGYEQYF
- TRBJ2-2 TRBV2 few TGTGCCAGCAGACGAGGACGTCACGGGGAGCTGTTTTTT CASRRGRHGELFF
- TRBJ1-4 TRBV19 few TGTGCCAGTAAGTCAGGGAAGGACCGGGAAAAACTGTTTTTT CASKSGKDREKLFF
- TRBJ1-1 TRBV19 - TGTGCCAGTAGTTCCCGACAGACATCTCAAGCTTTCTTT CASSSRQTSQAFF
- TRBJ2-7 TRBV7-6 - TGTGCCAGCAGCTCCGGGACGGACCCCTACGAGCAGTACTTC CASSSGTDPYEQYF
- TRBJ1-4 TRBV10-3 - TGTGCCATCAGTGACGTAATATTCAGGGGTTCCGAAAAACTGTTTTTT CAISDVIFRGSEKLFF
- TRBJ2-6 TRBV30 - TGTGCCTGGAGTGTACGGGGACTTGCATTCTCTGGGGCCAACGTCCTGACTTTC CAWSVRGLAFSGANVLTF
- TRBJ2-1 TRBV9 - TGTGCCAGCAGCGTATCCAGCGGAGGGGACAATGAGCAGTTCTTC CASSVSSGGDNEQFF
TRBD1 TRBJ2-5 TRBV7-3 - TGTGCCAGCAGCCGGGGGACAGGCGGCGAGACCCAGTACTTC CASSRGTGGETQYF